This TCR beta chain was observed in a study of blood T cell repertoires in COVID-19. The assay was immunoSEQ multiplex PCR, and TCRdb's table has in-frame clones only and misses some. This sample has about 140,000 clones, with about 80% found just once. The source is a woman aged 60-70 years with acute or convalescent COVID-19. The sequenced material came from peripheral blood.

CDR3 sequence: CASRTTGVEQYF. Here the CDR3 DNA reads TGTGCCAGCAGAACCACAGGGGTAGAGCAGTACTTC. V is TRBV28 and J is TRBJ2-7, with 7 bases fitting TRBD1. This CDR3 has 12 amino acids. V dropped 6 bases and J dropped 7; count of bases not matched to a gene: 6. CDR1 and CDR2 from the germline V gene are MDHEN and SYDVKM.